This record looks at one TCR beta chain sequence and its context. The data are from a study of blood T cell repertoires in COVID-19. Study-wide background: PBMCs, B-cell-depleted T cells, or T cells provided the cDNA or gDNA that made up the material.

How the authors handled the data: Amplification with reference gene primers provided the estimates of nucleated cell counts. Generated by immunoSEQ multiplex PCR, the TCRdb table keeps only in-frame clones and is missing some. The V and J calls and clone size were taken over from that table, and D and trimming were inferred from the DNA. Seen here are some 460,000 clones, 87% observed once, and the top ten hold under 0.85%. Trimming removed 2 bases from V and 5 bases from J, with 15 bases in between. Germline assignment: CDR1 SNHLY and CDR2 FYNNEI. The CDR3 has 15 amino acids. The sequencing input was PBMCs or T cells enriched from blood (not recorded which). The chain joins TRBV2 to TRBJ1-2; weak D call: TRBD1 (6 bases). The sequence was obtained from a woman under 30 who had recovered from COVID-19. The CDR3 spells CASSETRTAPYGYTF. CDR3 sequence (DNA): TGTGCCAGCAGTGAAACCCGGACAGCGCCTTATGGCTACACCTTC. Together with reference TRBV2 and TRBJ1-2, the CDR3 gives the full variable domain: EPEVTQTPSHQVTQMGQEVILRCVPISNHLYFYWYRQILGQKVEFLVSFYNNEISEKSEIFDDQFSVERPDGSNFTLKIRSTKLEDSAMYFCASSETRTAPYGYTFGSGTRLTVV.